Presented here are 32 T cell receptor beta chains from one specimen sequenced in a study of ipilimumab plus nivolumab after autologous stem cell transplantation. TCRdb keeps only in-frame clones here, not all; method: immunoSEQ multiplex PCR. The data contain some 45,000 clones, around nine tenths of them singletons. This specimen consisted of PBMCs, obtained in a trial of ipilimumab plus nivolumab as post-transplant consolidation. The receptors stem from a male donor with multiple myeloma.

This chain connects TRBV5-4 to TRBJ1-4, with D tentatively TRBD1 (5 bases). Germline V lookup: CDR1 SGHNT, CDR2 YYREEE (reference sequence). The V end was cut by 4 bases, the J end by 0 bases, with 13 bases between. The CDR3 consists of 16 residues. The CDR3: CASSEGAMATNEKLFF. In DNA form, the CDR3 reads TGTGCCAGCAGCGAAGGGGCGATGGCAACTAATGAAAAACTGTTTTTT.

The rearrangement joins TRBV7-3 to TRBJ1-1, with D hard to call. CDR1 is SGHTA, CDR2 FQGTGA, per germline. The V gene lost 5 bases and the J gene lost 0 bases, with 7 bases spanning the gap. This CDR3 spans 13 amino acids. CDR3 nucleotide sequence: TGTGCCAGCAGCGCGCTCGTGAACACTGAAGCTTTCTTT. Translating gives CASSALVNTEAFF.

The V and J genes are TRBV5-5 and TRBJ2-2; maybe TRBD2 (5 bases). This CDR3 has 13 amino acids. V dropped 4 bases and J dropped 6 bases, with 10 bases sitting between them. The germline V gene has CDR1 SGHKS and CDR2 YYEKEE (reference sequence). The CDR3 DNA is TGTGCCAGCAGCGTAGGGAGACCCGGGGAGCTGTTTTTT. Amino acid sequence: CASSVGRPGELFF.

The V and J genes are TRBV4-1 and TRBJ2-6; no clear D gene. The V end lost 1 base, the J end lost 4 bases, and 14 bases lay between the germline ends. The length of the CDR3 is 17 residues. Germline CDR1 is MGHRA and CDR2 is YSYEKL. This CDR3 is CASSQADGPEGANVLTF. The CDR3 coding sequence is TGCGCCAGCAGCCAAGCGGACGGGCCTGAGGGGGCCAACGTCCTGACTTTC.

V and J are TRBV29-1 and TRBJ2-1, with 10 bases matching TRBD1. V lost 7 bases and J lost 9; bases outside the gene matches: 6. Germline CDR1 SQVTM, CDR2 ANQGSEA. The CDR3 extends over 12 amino acids. DNA for the CDR3: TGCAGCGGACAGGGGGCCAACGGTGAGCAGTTCTTC. Its protein product is CSGQGANGEQFF.

V gene TRBV11-3 combines with J gene TRBJ2-5; weak D call: TRBD1 (6 bases). V was shortened by 1 base and J by 5 bases, with 8 bases between the two germline ends. This CDR3 has 13 amino acids. Germline CDR1 SGHNT, CDR2 YENEEA. The CDR3 spells CASSLGGRETQYF. In DNA, the CDR3 is TGTGCCAGCAGCTTAGGGGGGCGTGAGACCCAGTACTTC.

The CDR3 here is CASSRGQGSEKLFF. The CDR3 coding sequence is TGTGCCAGCAGCAGGGGCCAGGGGAGTGAAAAACTGTTTTTT. The rearrangement uses TRBV9 and TRBJ1-4; maybe TRBD1 (6 bases). Germline CDR1 and CDR2: SGDLS and YYNGEE. V was pared by 4 bases and J by 7 bases, with 14 bases between. This CDR3 spans 14 amino acids.

The rearrangement joins TRBV6-1 to TRBJ2-1, with 10 bases aligning to TRBD2. CDR3 size: 14 residues. V shed 7 bases and J 4 bases; nucleotides not matched to a gene: 4. Germline V gene data show CDR1 as MNHNS and CDR2 as SASEGT. CDR3 bases: TGTGCCAGCAATGGACTAGCGGAGTACAATGAGCAGTTCTTC. It encodes CASNGLAEYNEQFF.

This rearrangement joins TRBV19 to TRBJ2-2; D call uncertain. Germline loops: CDR1 LNHDA, CDR2 SQIVND (reference sequence). With 3 bases removed from V and 3 bases from J, the gap between germline ends came to 8 bases. The CDR3 is 14 residues long. CDR3 bases: TGTGCCAGTAGTATCTCCAGCGACACCGGGGAGCTGTTTTTT. This encodes CASSISSDTGELFF.

The chain employs TRBV5-8 and TRBJ2-5, with TRBD2 identical over 9 bases. The germline V gene encodes CDR1 SGHTS and CDR2 YDEGEE. The CDR3 has 17 amino acids. The V gene end was trimmed by 1 base and the J gene end by 5 bases; junction bases not matched to a gene: 12. This chain's CDR3 is CASSLLGLREGFETQYF. DNA of the CDR3: TGTGCCAGCAGCTTGCTGGGTTTGCGGGAGGGCTTCGAGACCCAGTACTTC.

This chain links TRBV5-1 with TRBJ2-7, with D possibly TRBD2 on 6 matching bases. This CDR3 has 13 residues. V dropped 0 bases and J dropped 4 bases, with 8 bases sitting between them. Germline V gene sequence: CDR1 SGHRS, CDR2 YFSETQ. CDR3 loop: CASSLDGTYEQYF. The DNA for the CDR3 is TGCGCCAGCAGCTTGGACGGGACTTACGAGCAGTACTTC.

V is TRBV28 and J is TRBJ1-1, with D perhaps matching TRBD1 (5 bases). Germline loops: CDR1 MDHEN, CDR2 SYDVKM. The length of the CDR3 is 13 residues. V was shortened by 0 bases and J by 3 bases, with 5 bases between the two germline ends. CDR3 sequence (DNA): TGTGCCAGCAGTTTATGGGGGGACACTGAAGCTTTCTTT. This gives the protein CASSLWGDTEAFF.

The chain joins TRBV11-3 to TRBJ2-3; D is unclear. V lost 5 bases and J lost 5, with 5 bases in between. The CDR3 is made up of 11 amino acids. The V gene's germline CDR1 is SGHNT and CDR2 YENEEA. The CDR3 DNA is TGTGCCAGCAGCACCGAAGATACGCAGTATTTT. This sequence encodes CASSTEDTQYF.

DNA of the CDR3: TGTGCCACTTATGGGGGGGTACCCTACAATGAGCAGTTCTTC. Its translation: CATYGGVPYNEQFF. This rearrangement joins TRBV15 to TRBJ2-1; 7 nucleotides line up with TRBD2. Looked up from germline, CDR1 is LNHNV and CDR2 is YYDKDF (reference sequence). V lost 9 bases to trimming and J lost 2 bases; unmatched junction nucleotides: 7. CDR3 size: 14 residues. Full variable domain (rest looked up from reference TRBV15 and TRBJ2-1): DAMVIQNPRYQVTQFGKPVTLSCSQTLNHNVMYWYQQKSSQAPKLLFHYYDKDFNNEADTPDNFQSRRPNTSFCFLDIRSPGLGDTAMYLCATYGGVPYNEQFFGPGTRLTVL.

This sequence joins TRBV6-6 and TRBJ1-1; 8 nucleotides align to TRBD1. The CDR3 is 15 residues long. Germline V gene lookup returns CDR1 MNHNY and CDR2 SVGAGI (reference sequence). Trimming cost V 4 bases and J 4 bases; bases outside gene matches: 8. CDR3 in amino acids: CASSSTSGQVTEAFF. The CDR3 bases are TGTGCCAGCAGTTCTACCTCGGGACAGGTCACTGAAGCTTTCTTT.

The chain couples TRBV28 to TRBJ2-3; TRBD1 agrees at 10 bases. The CDR3 spans 17 residues. Trimming at V came to 6 bases and at J to 4 bases, leaving 13 bases not matched to a gene. Germline CDR1 is MDHEN and CDR2 is SYDVKM. CDR3 in DNA: TGTGCCAGCAGCTCCCTCGGGACAGGGGAAGGTCCAGATACGCAGTATTTT. Its translation: CASSSLGTGEGPDTQYF.

This chain joins TRBV30 and TRBJ2-1; D unresolved. The germline gives CDR1 GTSNPN, CDR2 SVGIG (reference sequence). CDR3 length equals 14 residues. V dropped 4 bases and J dropped 3 bases, with 13 bases sitting between them. For the CDR3, the DNA is TGTGCCTGGACCGAGAGACTCCACTACAATGAGCAGTTCTTC. This gives the protein CAWTERLHYNEQFF.

The chain joins TRBV7-2 to TRBJ2-3; 12 positions match TRBD2. This CDR3 spans 16 amino acids. V was clipped by 5 bases and J by 4 bases; unmatched bases: 7. Germline assignment: CDR1 SGHTA and CDR2 FQGNSA. CDR3 bases: TGTGCCAGCAGCCCTCGACTAGCGGGGGACCCAGATACGCAGTATTTT. Its protein product is CASSPRLAGDPDTQYF.

The J gene is TRBJ1-2, the V gene TRBV5-4; D call uncertain. Between the trimmed V and J ends, which lost 3 bases and 6 bases, there was a span of 12 bases. The CDR3 length is 13 residues. Germline CDR1 SGHNT, CDR2 YYREEE (reference sequence). The CDR3 nucleotides read TGTGCCAGCAGCTCCGTAGTGTACGATGGCTACACCTTC. It codes for CASSSVVYDGYTF.

CDR3 bases: TGCGCCAGCAGCTTGCCGGCAAGCTCTGGGGCCAACGTCCTGACTTTC. Translated: CASSLPASSGANVLTF. V is TRBV5-1 and J is TRBJ2-6; no firm D call. From germline, CDR1 is SGHRS and CDR2 YFSETQ. This CDR3 is 16 amino acids long. Trimming pared 1 base from V and 0 bases from J, leaving 8 bases between.

This sequence joins TRBV6-5 and TRBJ2-5, with D possibly TRBD1 on 5 matching bases. This CDR3 contains 14 residues. The germline V and J ends were trimmed by 0 bases and 4 bases, with 9 bases remaining between them. CDR1 and CDR2 from the germline V gene are MNHEY and SVGAGI. The CDR3 DNA is TGTGCCAGCAGTTACTCAGGGGTACGAGAGACCCAGTACTTC. Protein product: CASSYSGVRETQYF.

The chain links TRBV5-1 to TRBJ2-7, with D perhaps TRBD1 or TRBD2 (5 bases each). V shed 3 bases and J shed 1 base, with 14 bases lying between them. Germline V CDR1 and CDR2: SGHRS, YFSETQ. The CDR3 has 15 amino acids. CDR3 sequence reads: CASSSGWDGSYEQYF. The CDR3 DNA reads as TGCGCCAGCAGCTCCGGATGGGACGGATCCTACGAGCAGTACTTC.

The genes are TRBV5-1 and TRBJ1-1, with a tentative D call TRBD1 (6 bases). From germline, CDR1 is SGHRS and CDR2 YFSETQ. This CDR3 contains 16 residues. V dropped 1 base and J dropped 4 bases, with 17 bases sitting between them. The CDR3 bases are TGCGCCAGCAGCTTGCCTAAACCAGGGGTCCCCACTGAAGCTTTCTTT. Its protein product is CASSLPKPGVPTEAFF.

The chain links TRBV5-1 to TRBJ1-1, with D possibly matching TRBD1 (6 bases). CDR3 length: 14 residues. Trimming removed 4 bases at V and 1 base at J, with 11 bases between. Germline V CDR1 and CDR2: SGHRS, YFSETQ. CDR3 amino acids: CASSPTGANTEAFF. CDR3 DNA sequence: TGCGCCAGCAGCCCGACAGGAGCGAACACTGAAGCTTTCTTT.

The V call is TRBV5-6, the J call TRBJ1-4; tentatively, D is TRBD1 (6 bases). The CDR3 runs to 15 residues. V lost 4 bases, J lost 0 bases, and 10 bases lay in between. From germline, CDR1 is SGHDT and CDR2 YYEEEE. The CDR3, as DNA: TGTGCCAGCAGCGGGCGGACAGCAACTAATGAAAAACTGTTTTTT. Its protein product is CASSGRTATNEKLFF.

This clone was recorded once. The rearrangement joins TRBV11-2 to TRBJ2-7; no reliable D call. The V end lost 8 bases, the J end lost 2 bases, and 4 bases lay between the germline ends. The CDR3 length is 10 residues. The germline CDR1 and CDR2 sequences are SGHAT and FQNNGV. The CDR3 nucleotides read TGTGCCAGCGGGACCTACGAGCAGTACTTC. Its translation is CASGTYEQYF.

The rearrangement joins TRBV5-4 to TRBJ2-7; possible D gene TRBD2, 6 bases. The CDR3 consists of 12 residues. Germline assignment: CDR1 SGHNT and CDR2 YYREEE (reference sequence). V was trimmed by 4 bases and J by 4 bases, leaving 9 bases between them. The CDR3 DNA follows: TGTGCCAGCAGCGCGGGACCGTACGAGCAGTACTTC. As protein: CASSAGPYEQYF. Together with reference TRBV5-4 and TRBJ2-7, the CDR3 gives the full variable domain: ETGVTQSPTHLIKTRGQQVTLRCSSQSGHNTVSWYQQALGQGPQFIFQYYREEENGRGNFPPRFSGLQFPNYSSELNVNALELDDSALYLCASSAGPYEQYFGPGTRLTVT.

This chain uses TRBV5-1 with TRBJ1-1, with D tentatively TRBD1 (5 bases). The CDR3 is made up of 13 amino acids. Looked up from germline, CDR1 is SGHRS and CDR2 is YFSETQ. V lost 0 bases and J 9 bases, leaving 12 bases between the germline ends. CDR3 amino acids: CASSLDPGEKAFF. The DNA for the CDR3 is TGCGCCAGCAGCTTGGATCCGGGGGAAAAAGCTTTCTTT.

V gene TRBV7-3 combines with J gene TRBJ2-7; 7 bases map to TRBD2. CDR3 length: 13 residues. J gave up 7 bases and V 5 bases, and 8 bases lay outside the gene matches. In germline, CDR1 is SGHTA, CDR2 FQGTGA. The CDR3 loop reads CASSLAVSGEQYF. DNA for the CDR3: TGTGCCAGCAGCCTAGCGGTTTCGGGGGAGCAGTACTTC.

CDR3: CASSRDHIGGTEKLFF. The CDR3 bases are TGCGCCAGCAGCCGGGACCATATAGGGGGGACTGAAAAACTGTTTTTT. This chain uses TRBV5-1 with TRBJ1-4; tentative D call: TRBD1 (6 bases). The CDR3 runs to 16 residues. Germline V gene data show CDR1 as SGHRS and CDR2 as YFSETQ. V lost 4 bases and J 7 bases, leaving 20 bases between the germline ends.

This chain links TRBV4-1 with TRBJ2-7, with 8 bases identical to TRBD2. There are 14 residues in the CDR3. V was pared by 1 base and J by 2 bases, with 1 base of the junction left unmatched. Germline assignment: CDR1 MGHRA and CDR2 YSYEKL. The CDR3 coding sequence is TGCGCCAGCAGCCAAGCGGGAGGGACCTACGAGCAGTACTTC. This translates into CASSQAGGTYEQYF.

This chain links TRBV5-1 with TRBJ1-2; maybe TRBD1 (5 bases). Germline V gives CDR1 SGHRS, CDR2 YFSETQ. The CDR3 covers 14 residues. The V end was cut by 0 bases, the J end by 2 bases, with 8 bases between. This chain's CDR3 is CASSLGGSNYGYTF. The CDR3 DNA follows: TGCGCCAGCAGCTTGGGGGGCTCCAACTATGGCTACACCTTC.